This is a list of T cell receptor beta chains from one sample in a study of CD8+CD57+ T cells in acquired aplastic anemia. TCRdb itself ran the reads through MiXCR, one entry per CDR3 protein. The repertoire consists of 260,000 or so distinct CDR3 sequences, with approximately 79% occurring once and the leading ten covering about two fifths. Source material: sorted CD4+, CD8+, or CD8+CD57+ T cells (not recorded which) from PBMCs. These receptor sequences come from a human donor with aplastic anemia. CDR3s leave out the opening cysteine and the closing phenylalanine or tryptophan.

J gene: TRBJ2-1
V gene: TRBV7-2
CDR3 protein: ASSNRQGSQDTQQF

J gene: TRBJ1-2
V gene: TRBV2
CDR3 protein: ASSHSGSGGGYT

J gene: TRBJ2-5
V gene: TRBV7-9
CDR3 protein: ASSFQGSGGDTEY

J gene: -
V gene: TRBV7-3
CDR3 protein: ASSLTPSYEQY

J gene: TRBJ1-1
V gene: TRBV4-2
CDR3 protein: ASSQDPGNTEAF

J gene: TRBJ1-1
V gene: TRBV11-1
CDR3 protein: ASSVGGSPLVNTEAF

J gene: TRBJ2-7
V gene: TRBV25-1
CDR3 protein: ATQGYEQY

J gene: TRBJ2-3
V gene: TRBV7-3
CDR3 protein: ASSLAGGRHEES

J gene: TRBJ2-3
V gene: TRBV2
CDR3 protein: GSGTGGTDTQY

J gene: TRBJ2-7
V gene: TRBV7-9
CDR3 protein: ASSRTSGYTYEQY

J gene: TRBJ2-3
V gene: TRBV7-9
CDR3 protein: ASSSGYGGYTDTQY

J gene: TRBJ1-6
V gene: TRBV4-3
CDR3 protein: ASSQEVVEGVGSPLH

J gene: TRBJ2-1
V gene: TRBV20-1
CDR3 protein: SVTPGNNEQF

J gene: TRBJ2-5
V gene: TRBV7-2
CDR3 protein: ASSRGHSQNYHY